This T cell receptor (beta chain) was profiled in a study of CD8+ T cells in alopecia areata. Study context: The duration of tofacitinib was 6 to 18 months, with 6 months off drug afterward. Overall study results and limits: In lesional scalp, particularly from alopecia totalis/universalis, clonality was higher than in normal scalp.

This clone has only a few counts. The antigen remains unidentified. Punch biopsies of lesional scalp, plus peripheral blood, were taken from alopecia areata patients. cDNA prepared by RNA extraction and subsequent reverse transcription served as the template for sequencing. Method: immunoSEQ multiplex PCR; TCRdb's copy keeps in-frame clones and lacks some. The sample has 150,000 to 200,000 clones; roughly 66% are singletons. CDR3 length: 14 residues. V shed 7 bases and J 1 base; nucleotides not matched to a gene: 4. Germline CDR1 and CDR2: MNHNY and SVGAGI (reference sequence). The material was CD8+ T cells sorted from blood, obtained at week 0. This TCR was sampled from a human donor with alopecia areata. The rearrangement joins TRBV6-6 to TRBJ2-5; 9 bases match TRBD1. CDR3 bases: TGTGCCAGCAACGAACAGGGGGCCCAAGAGACCCAGTACTTC. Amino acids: CASNEQGAQETQYF.